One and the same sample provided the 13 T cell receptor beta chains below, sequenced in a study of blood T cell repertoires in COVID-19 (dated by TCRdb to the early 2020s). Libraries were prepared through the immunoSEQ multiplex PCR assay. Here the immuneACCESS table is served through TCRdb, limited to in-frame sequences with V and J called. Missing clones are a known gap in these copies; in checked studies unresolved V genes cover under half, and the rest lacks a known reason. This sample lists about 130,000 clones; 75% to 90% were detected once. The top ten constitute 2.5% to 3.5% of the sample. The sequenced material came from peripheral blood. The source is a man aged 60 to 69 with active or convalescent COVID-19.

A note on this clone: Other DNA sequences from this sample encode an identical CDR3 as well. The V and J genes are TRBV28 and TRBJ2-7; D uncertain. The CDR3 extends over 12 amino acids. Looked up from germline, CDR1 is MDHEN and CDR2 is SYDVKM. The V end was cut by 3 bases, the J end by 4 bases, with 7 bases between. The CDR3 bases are TGTGCCAGCAGTTTCCAGCGTTACGAGCAGTACTTC. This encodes CASSFQRYEQYF.

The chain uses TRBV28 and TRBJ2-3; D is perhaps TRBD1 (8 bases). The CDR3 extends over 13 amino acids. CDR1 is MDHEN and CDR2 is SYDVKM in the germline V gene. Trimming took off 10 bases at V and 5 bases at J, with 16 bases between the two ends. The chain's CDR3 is CATTGGTKDTQYF. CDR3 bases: TGTGCCACCACAGGGGGGACTAAAGATACGCAGTATTTT.

The CDR3 bases are TGCGCCAGCATGGTCGGGGGATCGGGAACCTACGAGCAGTACTTC. This sequence encodes CASMVGGSGTYEQYF. V and J are TRBV5-1 and TRBJ2-7; D might be TRBD2 (6 bases). The V gene's germline CDR1 is SGHRS and CDR2 YFSETQ. The CDR3 loop spans 15 amino acids. V was trimmed by 6 bases and J by 2 bases, leaving 18 bases between them.

The CDR3 region has the DNA TGTGCCACCCAGTTTTACCCAGATACGCAGTATTTT. Amino acid sequence: CATQFYPDTQYF. V usage is TRBV12-3 or TRBV12-4 and J usage is TRBJ2-3, with no clear D. This CDR3 has 12 amino acids. V lost 10 bases and J 4 bases, leaving 12 bases between the germline ends.

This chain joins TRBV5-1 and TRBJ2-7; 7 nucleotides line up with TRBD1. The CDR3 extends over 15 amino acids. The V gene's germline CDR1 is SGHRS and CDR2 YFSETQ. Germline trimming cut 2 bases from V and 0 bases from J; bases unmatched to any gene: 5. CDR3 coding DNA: TGCGCCAGCAGCTTAACCGGGACAGTCTCCTACGAGCAGTACTTC. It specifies CASSLTGTVSYEQYF.

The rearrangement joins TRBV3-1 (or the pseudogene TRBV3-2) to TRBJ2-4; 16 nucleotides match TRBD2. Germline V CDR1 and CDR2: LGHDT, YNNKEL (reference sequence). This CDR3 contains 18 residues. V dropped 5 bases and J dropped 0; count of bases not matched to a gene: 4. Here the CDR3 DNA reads TGTGCCAGCAGCACCGGGACTAGCGGGGGGGTAGCCAAAAACATTCAGTACTTC. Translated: CASSTGTSGGVAKNIQYF.

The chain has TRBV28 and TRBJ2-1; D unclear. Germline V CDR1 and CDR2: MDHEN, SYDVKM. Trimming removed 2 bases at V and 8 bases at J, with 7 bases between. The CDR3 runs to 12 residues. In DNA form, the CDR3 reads TGTGCCAGCAGTTTACTCGGAGATGAGCAGTTCTTC. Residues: CASSLLGDEQFF.

The CDR3: CASGGGTGGHGELFF. The CDR3, as DNA: TGTGCCAGCGGTGGGGGGACAGGGGGCCACGGGGAGCTGTTTTTT. V and J are TRBV7-8 and TRBJ2-2; 12 positions agree with TRBD1. This CDR3 has 15 residues. Trimming at V came to 8 bases and at J to 7 bases, leaving 8 bases not matched to a gene. Germline V gives CDR1 SGHVS, CDR2 FQNEAQ.

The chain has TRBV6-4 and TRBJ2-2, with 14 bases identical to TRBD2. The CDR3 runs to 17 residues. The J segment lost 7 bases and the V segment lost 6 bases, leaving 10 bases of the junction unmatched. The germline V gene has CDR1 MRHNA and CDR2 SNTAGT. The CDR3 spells CASSAAGTSGRHGELFF. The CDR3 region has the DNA TGTGCCAGCAGCGCCGCGGGGACTAGCGGGAGACACGGGGAGCTGTTTTTT.

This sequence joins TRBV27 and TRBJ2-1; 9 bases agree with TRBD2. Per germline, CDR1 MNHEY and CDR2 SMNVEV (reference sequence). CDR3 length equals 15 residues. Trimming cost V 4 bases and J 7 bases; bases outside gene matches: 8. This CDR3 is CASSYPAGGRNEQFF. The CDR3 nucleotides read TGTGCCAGCAGTTATCCAGCGGGGGGCCGAAATGAGCAGTTCTTC.

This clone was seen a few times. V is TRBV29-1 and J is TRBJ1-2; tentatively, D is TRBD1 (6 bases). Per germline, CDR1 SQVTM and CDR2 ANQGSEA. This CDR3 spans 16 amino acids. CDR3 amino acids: CTLTGIPTLMYYGYTF. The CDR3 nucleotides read TGCACCTTAACAGGGATACCAACCTTAATGTACTATGGCTACACCTTC.

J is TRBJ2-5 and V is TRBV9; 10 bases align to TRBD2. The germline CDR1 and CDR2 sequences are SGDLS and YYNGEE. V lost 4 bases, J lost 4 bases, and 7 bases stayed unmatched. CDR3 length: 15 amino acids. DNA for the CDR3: TGTGCCAGCAGCTCAGCGGGAGGGCCCGGAGAGACCCAGTACTTC. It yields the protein CASSSAGGPGETQYF.

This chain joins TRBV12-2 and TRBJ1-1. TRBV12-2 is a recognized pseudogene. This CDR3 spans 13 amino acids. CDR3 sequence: CASRLAGDTEAFF. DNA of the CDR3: TGTGCAAGTCGCTTAGCCGGAGACACTGAAGCTTTCTTT.